These 11 T cell receptor beta chains originate from one sample sequenced in a study of OX40 agonist ivuxolimab in advanced cancers. Repertoires were generated with immunoSEQ multiplex PCR, while TCRdb's copy carries only in-frame clones and drops some. This table holds about 13,000 clones, roughly 80% found once. Source: CD4+ or CD8+ T cells sorted from blood, taken in a trial of the OX40 agonist ivuxolimab. The receptors derive from an adult with an advanced solid tumor such as melanoma, head and neck, liver or kidney cancer.

The chain joins TRBV27 to TRBJ2-4, with D perhaps assigned TRBD1 or TRBD2 (5 bases each). The CDR3 totals 13 residues. Germline V lookup: CDR1 MNHEY, CDR2 SMNVEV (reference sequence). V lost 2 bases and J lost 10, with 12 bases in between. The CDR3 spells CASSLRGDPIQYF. The CDR3 DNA reads as TGTGCCAGCAGTTTAAGAGGGGACCCAATTCAGTACTTC.

The chain has TRBV27 and TRBJ2-2, with D perhaps assigned TRBD1 or TRBD2 (5 bases each). The germline V gene has CDR1 MNHEY and CDR2 SMNVEV (reference sequence). CDR3 length: 13 residues. V lost 2 bases and J lost 5, with 6 bases in between. CDR3 region: CASSLEGTGELFF. In nucleotides, the CDR3 is TGTGCCAGCAGTTTAGAGGGGACCGGGGAGCTGTTTTTT.

Regarding this clone: One end of the junction varies from germline; a read error may be responsible. The chain uses TRBV4-1 and TRBJ2-5; a possible D gene is TRBD2 (6 bases). The CDR3 consists of 12 residues. Germline loops: CDR1 MGHRA, CDR2 YSYEKL. CDR3 in amino acids: CASSQTRENQYF. CDR3 DNA: TGCGCCAGCAGCCAAACCCGGGAGAACCAGTACTTC.

V is TRBV6-4 and J is TRBJ2-3; D uncertain. This CDR3 is 12 amino acids long. V lost 4 bases, J lost 2 bases, and 4 bases lay in between. The germline CDR1 and CDR2 sequences are MRHNA and SNTAGT. The CDR3 DNA reads TGTGCCAGCAGTGGGGACACAGATACGCAGTATTTT. Protein product: CASSGDTDTQYF.

V is TRBV5-4 and J is TRBJ1-5; D possibly corresponds to TRBD1 (5 bases). Looked up from germline, CDR1 is SGHNT and CDR2 is YYREEE (reference sequence). V dropped 4 bases and J dropped 0 bases, with 11 bases sitting between them. The CDR3 is made up of 15 amino acids. The CDR3 loop reads CASSQGRNSNQPQHF. For the CDR3, the DNA is TGTGCCAGCAGCCAGGGACGGAATAGCAATCAGCCCCAGCATTTT.

This sequence joins TRBV9 and TRBJ2-3; D perhaps matches TRBD2 (5 bases). This CDR3 has 15 amino acids. Germline V gene lookup returns CDR1 SGDLS and CDR2 YYNGEE. V shed 0 bases and J shed 4 bases, with 12 bases lying between them. The DNA of the CDR3 is TGTGCCAGCAGCGTAGGAGGGCGGCAGTCAGATACGCAGTATTTT. Its translation: CASSVGGRQSDTQYF.

Written as DNA, the CDR3 is TGCGCCAGCAGTGCAGAGCGCAGCTCCTACGAGCAGTACTTC. Translating gives CASSAERSSYEQYF. J is TRBJ2-7 and V is TRBV5-1; D not resolved. Trimming took 5 bases from V and 0 from J, leaving 12 bases between them. The CDR3 totals 14 residues. Looked up from germline, CDR1 is SGHRS and CDR2 is YFSETQ.

The chain combines TRBV12-1 with TRBJ2-1; the table's D call TRBD2 went unverified against the DNA. TRBV12-1 is described as a pseudogene. This CDR3 region has 15 residues. The CDR3 sequence is CASSHRLAGVNEQFF. Written as DNA, the CDR3 is TGTGCCAGCAGCCACAGACTAGCGGGGGTCAATGAGCAGTTCTTC.

This chain joins TRBV30 and TRBJ2-7; TRBD1 might be the D (5 bases). The CDR3 is 12 residues long. The germline V gene encodes CDR1 GTSNPN and CDR2 SVGIG (reference sequence). Trimming removed 2 bases from V and 6 bases from J, with 11 bases in between. CDR3 coding DNA: TGTGCCTGGAGTACGACAGCGCGCGAGCAGTACTTC. Amino acid sequence: CAWSTTAREQYF.

The J gene is TRBJ1-5, the V gene TRBV28; D might be TRBD1 (6 bases). Germline loops: CDR1 MDHEN, CDR2 SYDVKM. The germline V and J ends were trimmed by 5 bases and 0 bases, with 8 bases remaining between them. CDR3 length: 14 amino acids. The CDR3 region has the DNA TGTGCCAGCAGTAGACAGGTTAGCAATCAGCCCCAGCATTTT. Translating it yields CASSRQVSNQPQHF.

The rearrangement joins TRBV5-1 to TRBJ1-3; D not resolved. The V gene lost 0 bases and the J gene lost 0 bases, with 4 bases spanning the gap. Germline CDR1 SGHRS, CDR2 YFSETQ. This CDR3 has 14 amino acids. CDR3: CASSLEGSGNTIYF. CDR3 DNA sequence: TGCGCCAGCAGCTTGGAAGGCTCTGGAAACACCATATATTTT.